Each of the 4 T cell receptor beta chains below was sequenced from the same sample in a study of T-cell reconstitution after alpha-beta-depleted transplantation in children. Unique molecular identifiers were incorporated when the TCRbeta library was constructed. TCRdb reprocessed the PCR reads via MiXCR and lists one record per CDR3 protein. The sample yields 750,000 to 950,000 distinct CDR3 sequences, about 15% seen once. The input for sequencing was PBMCs, mostly from graft donor cells, taken 360 days after TCRalphabeta/CD19-depleted stem cell transplant. These receptor sequences come from a male patient under 18 who had a stem cell transplant for acute lymphoblastic leukemia, so the T cells may come from the graft donor.

The CDR3 DNA is TGTGCCACCCGCTTTCTTCTCGAGCAGTACTTC. Residues: CATRFLLEQYF. This chain connects TRBV11-2 to TRBJ2-7; D remains unclear. The V gene's germline CDR1 is SGHAT and CDR2 FQNNGV. V gave up 10 bases and J gave up 6 bases, with 13 bases separating them. The CDR3 spans 11 residues. Variable domain in full (rest from reference TRBV11-2 and TRBJ2-7): EAGVAQSPRYKIIEKRQSVAFWCNPISGHATLYWYQQILGQGPKLLIQFQNNGVVDDSQLPKDRFSAERLKGVDSTLKIQPAKLEDSAVYLCATRFLLEQYFGPGTRLTVT.

This clonotype has just a few counts. This chain joins TRBV20-1 and TRBJ2-1; 8 bases agree with TRBD1. Looked up from germline, CDR1 is DFQATT and CDR2 is SNEGSKA (reference sequence). CDR3 length: 18 residues. Unmatched junction bases numbered 10, after V lost 0 bases and J lost 0 bases. DNA for the CDR3: TGCAGTGCTAGAGATGAGGTTGGTGGACAGGGCTCCTACAATGAGCAGTTCTTC. Translating gives CSARDEVGGQGSYNEQFF.

This clonotype has a handful of counts. The junction does not match germline at one end; this may be a read error. The chain carries TRBV29-1 and TRBJ1-2; possibly TRBD1 for D (6 bases). Germline lookup yields CDR1 SQVTM and CDR2 ANQGSEA. The CDR3 is 8 amino acids. The CDR3 loop is CSVGGANF. In nucleotides, the CDR3 is TGCAGCGTTGGGGGGGCTAACTTC.

This clonotype was detected a few times. The chain has TRBV3-1 and TRBJ2-3; D remains unclear. V was cut by 0 bases and J by 3 bases, with 4 bases left in between. CDR3 length equals 13 residues. Germline V gene lookup returns CDR1 LGHDT and CDR2 YNNKEL (reference sequence). CDR3 sequence (DNA): TGTGCCAGCAGCCAAGATTGGACAGATACGCAGTATTTT. Translating gives CASSQDWTDTQYF.